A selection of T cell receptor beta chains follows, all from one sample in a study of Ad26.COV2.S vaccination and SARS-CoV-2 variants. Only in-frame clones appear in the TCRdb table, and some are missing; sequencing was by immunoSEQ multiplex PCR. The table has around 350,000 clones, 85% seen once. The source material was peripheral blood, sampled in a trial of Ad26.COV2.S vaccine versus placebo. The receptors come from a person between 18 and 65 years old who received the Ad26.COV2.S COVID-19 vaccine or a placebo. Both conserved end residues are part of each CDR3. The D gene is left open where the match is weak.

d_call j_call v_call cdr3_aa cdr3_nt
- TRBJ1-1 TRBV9 CASSVAETDNTEAFF TGTGCCAGCAGCGTAGCCGAGACAGACAACACTGAAGCTTTCTTT
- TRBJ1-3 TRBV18 CASSLGQASSGNTIYF TGTGCCAGCTCACTCGGTCAGGCAAGCTCTGGAAACACCATATATTTT
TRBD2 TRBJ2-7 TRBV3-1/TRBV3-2 CASSFGLAGFYEQYF TGTGCCAGCAGCTTTGGACTAGCGGGTTTTTACGAGCAGTACTTC
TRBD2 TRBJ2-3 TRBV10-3 CAISESGTSKLKDTQYF TGTGCCATCAGTGAGTCGGGGACTAGCAAGTTGAAAGATACGCAGTATTTT
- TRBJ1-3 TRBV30 CAWSFVQGGNTIYF TGTGCCTGGAGTTTTGTACAAGGTGGAAACACCATATATTTT
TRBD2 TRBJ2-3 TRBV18 CASSSEREWVTDTQYF TGTGCCAGCTCCTCCGAGCGGGAGTGGGTCACAGATACGCAGTATTTT
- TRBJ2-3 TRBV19 CASSMEGRDTDTQYF TGTGCCAGTAGTATGGAAGGTCGCGACACAGATACGCAGTATTTT
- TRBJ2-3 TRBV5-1 CASSLGQLPDTQYF TGCGCCAGCAGCCTAGGACAGTTGCCAGATACGCAGTATTTT
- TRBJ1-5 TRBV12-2 CASRLRGRGHQPQHF TGTGCAAGTCGCTTAAGGGGCAGGGGCCATCAGCCCCAGCATTTT
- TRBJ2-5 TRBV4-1 CASSKSLGEETQYF TGCGCCAGCAGCAAATCCCTAGGGGAAGAGACCCAGTACTTC